One sample yielded the 30 T cell receptor beta chains listed below, sequenced in a study of cytomegalovirus exposure and HLA in healthy donors. This PCR relied on a set of 60 Vbeta primers and 13 Jbeta primers. Assay used: immunoSEQ multiplex PCR; TCRdb lists only in-frame clones, some missing. The repertoire has about 170,000 clones, roughly 80% of them found once; the top ten carry 0.77%. Sequencing was done on a sample of PBMCs. Receptors originate from a young woman in good health and CMV-seronegative.

The V call is TRBV18, the J call TRBJ2-7, with D maybe TRBD1 (6 bases). V lost 10 bases and J lost 2, with 21 bases in between. Germline values: CDR1 KGHSH, CDR2 LQKENI. CDR3 length equals 15 residues. The CDR3 DNA sequence: TGTGCCACCTCCGCCGACAGGAACCCGACCTACGAGCAGTACTTC. Its translation is CATSADRNPTYEQYF.

V is TRBV28 and J is TRBJ1-2, with TRBD1 identical over 7 bases. V lost 2 bases, J lost 8 bases, and 8 bases stayed unmatched. Germline assignment: CDR1 MDHEN and CDR2 SYDVKM. The CDR3 length is 14 residues. The CDR3 DNA is TGTGCCAGCAGTTTAAACACAGGGGAGAGAGGCTACACCTTC. This encodes CASSLNTGERGYTF.

This chain joins TRBV12-2 and TRBJ2-1; the table's D call TRBD2 went unverified against the DNA. TRBV12-2 is shown as a pseudogene. The CDR3 extends over 16 amino acids. The CDR3 nucleotides read TGTGCAAGTCGCTTAGCGTTCCTAGCGGAATACAATGAGCAGTTCTTC. Translating gives CASRLAFLAEYNEQFF.

V gene TRBV6-6 combines with J gene TRBJ2-7; 8 bases line up with TRBD2. There are 13 residues in the CDR3. V shed 5 bases and J 6 bases; nucleotides not matched to a gene: 6. Germline CDR1 is MNHNY and CDR2 is SVGAGI (reference sequence). CDR3 protein: CASSRTSRSEQYF. As DNA, the CDR3 is TGTGCCAGCAGTCGGACTAGCCGGAGCGAGCAGTACTTC.

The gene calls are TRBV28 and TRBJ2-1; D gene uncertain. The CDR3 sequence is 11 residues long. V was shortened by 7 bases and J by 5 bases, with 6 bases between the two germline ends. CDR1 and CDR2 from the germline V gene are MDHEN and SYDVKM. For the CDR3, the DNA is TGTGCCAGCATCGAGAACAATGAGCAGTTCTTC. Translation gives CASIENNEQFF.

V and J are TRBV9 and TRBJ2-5; D perhaps matches TRBD2 (6 bases). Germline V gene lookup returns CDR1 SGDLS and CDR2 YYNGEE. Trimming cost V 4 bases and J 0 bases, with 22 bases left between them. The CDR3 contains 18 residues. The CDR3 coding sequence is TGTGCCAGCAGCCGGGACTTTTACGATTGCGACCACCAAGAGACCCAGTACTTC. Protein product: CASSRDFYDCDHQETQYF.

This clone was found once. The chain has TRBV5-1 and TRBJ2-3, with TRBD2 matching 7 bases. V lost 6 bases to trimming and J lost 5 bases; unmatched junction nucleotides: 12. The germline V gene has CDR1 SGHRS and CDR2 YFSETQ. This CDR3 region has 15 residues. This CDR3 reads CASKGLSGVEDTQYF. The DNA for the CDR3 is TGCGCCAGCAAGGGACTATCGGGCGTTGAAGATACGCAGTATTTT.

The V gene is TRBV2, the J gene TRBJ1-2; 10 bases line up with TRBD1. The CDR3 length is 13 residues. Unmatched junction bases numbered 4, after V lost 5 bases and J lost 7 bases. Germline V gives CDR1 SNHLY, CDR2 FYNNEI. This chain's CDR3 is CASSLGQGSGYTF. CDR3 sequence (DNA): TGTGCCAGCAGTCTGGGACAGGGGTCTGGCTACACCTTC.

The rearrangement links TRBV19 to TRBJ2-5; 10 bases align to TRBD2. Germline assignment: CDR1 LNHDA and CDR2 SQIVND (reference sequence). The CDR3 covers 18 residues. J was trimmed by 4 bases and V by 0 bases; bases with no gene match: 11. CDR3 region: CASSIDRSGRAGRETQYF. The CDR3 DNA reads TGTGCCAGTAGTATAGATCGCAGCGGGAGGGCAGGGAGAGAGACCCAGTACTTC.

V usage is TRBV6-1 and J usage is TRBJ2-1, with TRBD1 matching over 9 bases. After removal of 7 bases from V and 4 bases from J, the junction contained 8 bases not matched to a gene. In germline, CDR1 is MNHNS, CDR2 SASEGT. The CDR3 has 15 amino acids. CDR3 amino acids: CASIWTGVIYNEQFF. In DNA, the CDR3 is TGTGCCAGCATCTGGACAGGGGTCATTTACAATGAGCAGTTCTTC.

The chain is built from TRBV11-2 and TRBJ2-3; weak D call: TRBD2 (5 bases). The germline CDR1 and CDR2 sequences are SGHAT and FQNNGV. V shed 2 bases and J shed 0 bases, with 18 bases lying between them. CDR3 length equals 18 residues. The DNA of the CDR3 is TGTGCCAGCAGCTTATCCTCCGAGAGAGGGCCAAGCACAGATACGCAGTATTTT. Its translation is CASSLSSERGPSTDTQYF.

The chain employs TRBV18 and TRBJ1-1; no reliable D call. Germline loops: CDR1 KGHSH, CDR2 LQKENI. The germline V and J ends were trimmed by 2 bases and 0 bases, with 13 bases remaining between them. The CDR3 covers 16 residues. The CDR3, as DNA: TGTGCCAGCTCACCATTCGTGGGAGAGGTGAACACTGAAGCTTTCTTT. It translates to CASSPFVGEVNTEAFF. Full variable domain (missing parts from reference TRBV18 and TRBJ1-1): NAGVMQNPRHLVRRRGQEARLRCSPMKGHSHVYWYRQLPEEGLKFMVYLQKENIIDESGMPKERFSAEFPKEGPSILRIQQVVRGDSAAYFCASSPFVGEVNTEAFFGQGTRLTVV.

This rearrangement joins TRBV29-1 to TRBJ1-4; the match to TRBD1 covers 9 bases. The CDR3 is 13 amino acids. Germline trimming cut 4 bases from V and 8 bases from J; bases unmatched to any gene: 5. Looked up from germline, CDR1 is SQVTM and CDR2 is ANQGSEA. The CDR3 is CSVAGQGLEKLFF. For the CDR3, the DNA is TGCAGCGTTGCGGGACAGGGACTCGAAAAACTGTTTTTT.

V gene TRBV19 combines with J gene TRBJ2-7, with TRBD1 matching 7 bases. With 6 bases clipped from V and 1 base from J, the junction kept 9 bases outside the gene matches. CDR1 LNHDA and CDR2 SQIVND come from the germline V gene (reference sequence). The CDR3 totals 15 residues. CDR3 DNA: TGTGCCAGTAGCACTCCTAGACAGGGATCCTACGAGCAGTACTTC. This translates into CASSTPRQGSYEQYF. The full variable domain, with the rest looked up from reference TRBV19 and TRBJ2-7, is DGGITQSPKYLFRKEGQNVTLSCEQNLNHDAMYWYRQDPGQGLRLIYYSQIVNDFQKGDIAEGYSVSREKKESFPLTVTSAQKNPTAFYLCASSTPRQGSYEQYFGPGTRLTVT.

The chain is built from TRBV14 and TRBJ2-1, with D maybe TRBD2 (6 bases). The CDR3 sequence is 14 residues long. Trimming pared 4 bases from V and 6 bases from J, leaving 13 bases between. Germline V CDR1 and CDR2: SGHDN, FVKESK. The CDR3 coding sequence is TGTGCCAGCAGCCGTGGAGGAGGGGTCAATGAGCAGTTCTTC. It yields the protein CASSRGGGVNEQFF.

This chain links TRBV19 with TRBJ1-1, with no clear D. Looked up from germline, CDR1 is LNHDA and CDR2 is SQIVND (reference sequence). Trimming pared 1 base from V and 5 bases from J, leaving 11 bases between. This CDR3 is 14 amino acids long. DNA of the CDR3: TGTGCCAGTAGTATAGGTGGGTCGGGGACTGAAGCTTTCTTT. Amino acids: CASSIGGSGTEAFF.

V is TRBV5-1 and J is TRBJ2-1; a possible D gene is TRBD1 (6 bases). V lost 5 bases and J lost 3, with 18 bases in between. Per germline, CDR1 SGHRS and CDR2 YFSETQ. The CDR3 consists of 16 residues. The CDR3 DNA is TGCGCCAGCAGGACTAATTTTCAGGGGTACTACAATGAGCAGTTCTTC. Translating it yields CASRTNFQGYYNEQFF.

The CDR3 loop is CASSPSGRAQDTQYF. The CDR3 DNA sequence: TGTGCCAGCAGCCCTAGCGGGAGGGCCCAAGATACGCAGTATTTT. The chain links TRBV9 to TRBJ2-3, with 12 bases matching TRBD2. The CDR3 sequence is 15 residues long. Trimming took 4 bases from V and 5 from J; bases not matched to a gene: 5. Germline CDR1 SGDLS, CDR2 YYNGEE.

Worth noting for this clone: Mismatch with germline at one junction end may stem from a read error. The chain employs TRBV19 and TRBJ1-2; no reliable D call. The CDR3 spans 12 residues. Per germline, CDR1 LNHDA and CDR2 SQIVND (reference sequence). The CDR3 bases are TGTGCCAGTAGTATAGTGAACTCTGGCTACACCTTC. Its protein product is CASSIVNSGYTF.

The V gene is TRBV28, the J gene TRBJ2-3; 7 bases match TRBD2. V dropped 4 bases and J dropped 3; count of bases not matched to a gene: 4. Germline CDR1 reads MDHEN; CDR2 reads SYDVKM. The length of the CDR3 is 14 residues. The CDR3 bases are TGTGCCAGCAGTTATGCGGGAGATACAGATACGCAGTATTTT. It codes for CASSYAGDTDTQYF.

In its sample, this clone was seen a few times. V usage is TRBV18 and J usage is TRBJ2-5; no reliable D call. CDR3 length: 15 amino acids. The germline V and J ends were trimmed by 3 bases and 0 bases, with 11 bases remaining between them. Germline assignment: CDR1 KGHSH and CDR2 LQKENI. The CDR3 region is CASSPSPSNQETQYF. The CDR3 region has the DNA TGTGCCAGCTCACCGAGCCCGTCCAACCAAGAGACCCAGTACTTC.

J is TRBJ2-3 and V is TRBV12-5, with 8 bases matching TRBD1. The CDR3 covers 18 residues. The V gene's germline CDR1 is LGHNT and CDR2 FRNRAP. Unmatched junction bases numbered 14, after V lost 2 bases and J lost 4 bases. The chain's CDR3 is CASGLHYQDREEPDTQYF. The CDR3 nucleotides read TGTGCTAGTGGTTTGCATTATCAGGACAGGGAAGAACCAGATACGCAGTATTTT.

The chain carries TRBV29-1 and TRBJ1-4; tentative D call: TRBD1 (5 bases). This CDR3 is 12 amino acids long. Germline V gene sequence: CDR1 SQVTM, CDR2 ANQGSEA. V lost 5 bases to trimming and J lost 7 bases, with 11 bases between them. The CDR3 DNA follows: TGCAGCGTTCTCAGGGAGGGTGAAAAACTGTTTTTT. Encoded protein: CSVLREGEKLFF.

The CDR3 nucleotides are TGTGCCAGCAGCTTAGAACCGGTGAACACCGGGGAGCTGTTTTTT. Amino acid sequence: CASSLEPVNTGELFF. The chain employs TRBV11-2 and TRBJ2-2; D gene ambiguous. This CDR3 region has 15 residues. The germline V gene has CDR1 SGHAT and CDR2 FQNNGV. V shed 0 bases and J shed 1 base, with 6 bases lying between them. The whole variable domain, filled in from reference TRBV11-2 and TRBJ2-2, reads EAGVAQSPRYKIIEKRQSVAFWCNPISGHATLYWYQQILGQGPKLLIQFQNNGVVDDSQLPKDRFSAERLKGVDSTLKIQPAKLEDSAVYLCASSLEPVNTGELFFGEGSRLTVL.

The genes are TRBV19 and TRBJ2-7, with 9 bases that match TRBD2. The CDR3 has 15 amino acids. The ends lost 6 bases at V and 0 bases at J; junction bases unmatched: 6. Germline values: CDR1 LNHDA, CDR2 SQIVND (reference sequence). The CDR3 nucleotides read TGTGCCAGTAGAAACGTAGCGGGAGACTCCTACGAGCAGTACTTC. It specifies CASRNVAGDSYEQYF.

This sequence joins TRBV28 and TRBJ1-1; 8 bases are a match to TRBD1. V trimming: 0 bases; J trimming: 1 base; junction bases outside the gene matches: 1. The CDR3 is 15 amino acids. Germline CDR1 is MDHEN and CDR2 is SYDVKM. The CDR3 DNA follows: TGTGCCAGCAGTTTATGGGGACAGGAGAACACTGAAGCTTTCTTT. This gives the protein CASSLWGQENTEAFF.

The chain uses TRBV6-1 and TRBJ2-7; possible D gene TRBD1, 5 bases. The germline V gene encodes CDR1 MNHNS and CDR2 SASEGT. This CDR3 spans 14 amino acids. Trimming took off 6 bases at V and 1 base at J, with 13 bases between the two ends. The CDR3 spells CASSRDYVSYEQYF. In nucleotides, the CDR3 is TGTGCCAGCAGCAGGGATTACGTATCCTACGAGCAGTACTTC.

This sequence joins TRBV18 and TRBJ1-1; TRBD1 is a possible D gene (5 bases). Trimming removed 2 bases from V and 7 bases from J, with 11 bases in between. Germline V CDR1 and CDR2: KGHSH, LQKENI. This CDR3 spans 13 amino acids. This chain's CDR3 is CASSPLGGGEAFF. The CDR3 DNA sequence: TGTGCCAGCTCACCATTGGGGGGGGGTGAAGCTTTCTTT.

The V call is TRBV30, the J call TRBJ2-3, with a tentative D call TRBD1 (6 bases). The CDR3 length is 13 residues. V lost 5 bases and J lost 5, with 14 bases in between. Germline assignment: CDR1 GTSNPN and CDR2 SVGIG (reference sequence). The CDR3 region has the DNA TGTGCCTGGGAGGTGGGGGCAGGAGATACGCAGTATTTT. This codes for CAWEVGAGDTQYF.

The rearrangement links TRBV21-1 to TRBJ2-7; the table's D gene call, TRBD2, was not cross checked with the DNA. TRBV21-1 represents a pseudogene. This CDR3 region has 20 residues. The CDR3 region has the DNA TGTGCCAGCAGCAAAGTACCCCGGGGACTAGCGGGAGAGGGGTCCTACGAGCAGTACTTC. Translated: CASSKVPRGLAGEGSYEQYF.